This T cell receptor beta chain is from a study of OX40 agonist ivuxolimab in advanced cancers. Across the study: Dose-escalation patients suffered from hepatocellular carcinoma, melanoma, renal cell or head and neck cancer. Patients with prior anti-PD-1, anti-PD-L1 or anti-CTLA-4 therapy were eligible; about 41% had some. Study-level points and caveats: Average numbers of expanded clones were greater in CD8+ T cells than in CD4+.

The method was immunoSEQ multiplex PCR; TCRdb's version includes in-frame clones alone and lacks a portion of them. The table has about 20,000 clones, about four fifths seen once. In regard to this clone: The antigen is undetermined.

Germline CDR1 and CDR2: SGHRS and YFSETQ. V gave up 0 bases and J gave up 8 bases; unmatched junction bases: 6. The CDR3 consists of 15 residues. Peripheral blood came from all dose cohorts at three timepoints. The sample here was CD4+ or CD8+ T cells sorted from blood, taken in a trial of the OX40 agonist ivuxolimab. V and J are TRBV5-1 and TRBJ1-4, with TRBD1 identical over 8 bases. The TCR comes from an adult with an advanced solid tumor such as melanoma, head and neck, liver or kidney cancer. DNA of the CDR3: TGCGCCAGCAGCTTGGCCGGACAGGGAGGGGAAAAACTGTTTTTT. Translation: CASSLAGQGGEKLFF.